A single sample is the source of the 13 T cell receptor beta chains below, sequenced in a study of T cells in Graves' hyperthyroidism and ophthalmopathy (dated by TCRdb to the late 2010s). Library preparation was by multiplex PCR. The reads were generated on an Illumina HiSeq 2000. TCR beta CDR3 regions were amplified from RNA transcripts. A first-round RT-PCR of the TCR CDR3 used the HTBI primer set with the Qiagen OneStep RT-PCR kit. Using fastp trimming at Q25 and MiXCR clonotype assembly, TCRdb reanalyzed the public sequencing data and kept in-frame beta chains. Rows merge per CDR3 protein into single entries with the most common DNA and genes. For this sample the table gives hundreds of thousands of distinct CDR3 sequences, of which 15% to 20% were detected only once. The ten largest make up 3.7% of the sample. The specimen was blood. The receptors stem from a woman aged 18-29 years with Graves' hyperthyroidism.

A remark on this clonotype: A much larger clone sits a single nucleotide away, making a read error possible. The chain carries TRBV12-3 or TRBV12-4 and TRBJ1-3; D not resolved. CDR3 size: 14 residues. Trimming removed 3 bases at V and 5 bases at J, with 11 bases between. This chain's CDR3 is CASSFLSRRNTIYF. DNA for the CDR3: TGTGCCAGCAGTTTCCTCAGTAGACGAAACACCATATATTTT.

This clonotype was seen many times. The germline gene is not matched at one end of the junction; a read error may be the cause. This chain joins TRBV20-1 and TRBJ2-4; 9 bases are shared with TRBD1. From germline, CDR1 is DFQATT and CDR2 SNEGSKA (reference sequence). CDR3 length equals 14 residues. In DNA, the CDR3 is TGCAGTGCTAGCGACAGGGGGGCCAAAAACATTAAGTACTTC. It translates to CSASDRGAKNIKYF.

This clonotype was recorded many times. The chain recombines TRBV7-3 with TRBJ2-2; the D gene could be TRBD1 or TRBD2 (5 bases each). Germline V gives CDR1 SGHTA, CDR2 FQGTGA. V was cut by 1 base and J by 5 bases, with 8 bases left in between. The CDR3 is 14 residues long. The CDR3 coding sequence is TGTGCCAGCAGCTTAATTTGGGGGACCGGGGAGCTGTTTTTT. Protein: CASSLIWGTGELFF.

This clonotype showed up many times. The chain couples TRBV24-1 to TRBJ1-2; TRBD1 matches at 7 bases. Germline CDR1 KGHDR, CDR2 SFDVKD. There are 15 residues in the CDR3. Trimming at V came to 4 bases and at J to 4 bases, leaving 8 bases not matched to a gene. In DNA form, the CDR3 reads TGTGCCACCAGTGACGCCTCGGGACAGACCTATGGCTACACCTTC. Encoded protein: CATSDASGQTYGYTF.

This clonotype showed up many times. This may be a read error: a much more frequent sequence differs by one nucleotide. The V and J genes are TRBV6-1 and TRBJ2-5; D is unresolved. From germline, CDR1 is MNHNS and CDR2 SASEGT. This CDR3 comprises 13 residues. CDR3 in amino acids: CASSEGIQETQHF. CDR3 nucleotides: TGTGCCAGCAGTGAGGGTATCCAAGAGACCCAGCACTTC.

This clonotype was found many times. The V call is TRBV28, the J call TRBJ2-5; 8 nucleotides agree with TRBD1. This CDR3 has 19 amino acids. The germline CDR1 and CDR2 sequences are MDHEN and SYDVKM. With 2 bases clipped from V and 5 bases from J, the junction kept 19 bases outside the gene matches. CDR3 protein: CASSLLRLVGRGRGETQYF. Here the CDR3 DNA reads TGTGCCAGCAGTTTACTCAGGCTTGTGGGCAGGGGGCGCGGTGAGACCCAGTACTTC. The full variable domain, rest sourced from reference TRBV28 and TRBJ2-5, is DVKVTQSSRYLVKRTGEKVFLECVQDMDHENMFWYRQDPGLGLRLIYFSYDVKMKEKGDIPEGYSVSREKKERFSLILESASTNQTSMYLCASSLLRLVGRGRGETQYFGPGTRLLVL.

This clonotype was detected ten times or more. The CDR3 DNA reads as TGTGCCAGCAGCCAAGGAATGAGAAACCTTCAAGAGACCCAGTACTTC. Residues: CASSQGMRNLQETQYF. This rearrangement joins TRBV3-1 to TRBJ2-5; D unclear. In germline, CDR1 is LGHDT, CDR2 YNNKEL (reference sequence). Trimming took 1 base from V and 2 from J, leaving 14 bases between them. CDR3 size: 16 residues.

Ten or more counts support this clonotype. In nucleotides, the CDR3 is TGTGCCAGCAGCTGGGAGGGCTTTGAAGCTTTCTTT. As protein: CASSWEGFEAFF. The rearrangement joins TRBV7-9 to TRBJ1-1, with D unclear. The germline CDR1 and CDR2 sequences are SEHNR and FQNEAQ (reference sequence). Deletions cut 4 bases from V and 7 bases from J, with 10 bases between. The CDR3 has 12 amino acids.

Ten or more counts support this clonotype. The chain couples TRBV5-1 to TRBJ2-7, with D maybe TRBD2 (5 bases). The CDR3 runs 15 residues. CDR1 is SGHRS, CDR2 YFSETQ, per germline. Trimming shortened V by 1 base and J by 0 bases, and 11 bases separated the two germline ends. The CDR3 nucleotides are TGCGCCAGCAGCTTGTTGAGCGGAAGCTCCTACGAGCAGTACTTC. This translates into CASSLLSGSSYEQYF.

This clonotype was found many times. The chain joins TRBV19 to TRBJ2-6, with D perhaps TRBD1 (5 bases). The CDR3 totals 15 residues. Germline V gene data show CDR1 as LNHDA and CDR2 as SQIVND (reference sequence). Trimming took 9 bases from V and 2 from J, leaving 14 bases between them. CDR3 bases: TGTGCCAGCGGACACGTCGGTACTGGGGCCAACGTCCTGACTTTC. Translated, it gives CASGHVGTGANVLTF.

Ten or more counts support this clonotype. This chain uses TRBV2 with TRBJ2-1; D not certain. V was trimmed by 10 bases and J by 7 bases, leaving 20 bases between them. This CDR3 has 14 residues. Germline V gene data show CDR1 as SNHLY and CDR2 as FYNNEI. The DNA of the CDR3 is TGTGCCACCGCCTCAGGAGTGCGGTTTAATGAGCAGTTCTTC. It translates to CATASGVRFNEQFF.

This clonotype appeared many times. This chain connects TRBV27 to TRBJ2-5; tentatively, D is TRBD2 (5 bases). The CDR3 runs 14 residues. Germline values: CDR1 MNHEY, CDR2 SMNVEV (reference sequence). Deletions cut 5 bases from V and 3 bases from J, with 13 bases between. The chain's CDR3 is CASSPFGVEETQYF. CDR3 coding DNA: TGTGCCAGCAGTCCCTTCGGGGTTGAAGAGACCCAGTACTTC.

The chain carries TRBV29-1 and TRBJ1-2; TRBD1 is a possible D gene (6 bases). CDR1 is SQVTM, CDR2 ANQGSEA, per germline. Trimming took 5 bases from V and 4 from J, leaving 8 bases between them. The CDR3 is 11 residues long. CDR3 in amino acids: CSVTGTYGYTF. In DNA, the CDR3 is TGCAGCGTTACAGGGACCTATGGCTACACCTTC.